A selection of T cell receptor beta chains follows, all from one sample in a study of cytomegalovirus exposure and HLA in healthy donors. Sequencing used immunoSEQ multiplex PCR; TCRdb keeps in-frame clones, though not all of them. Of some 150,000 clones listed, approximately 82% are singletons. Sequenced material: PBMCs. The receptors were sampled from a man aged 30-40 years in good health and CMV-seropositive. Both conserved end residues are part of each CDR3. The D gene is left open where the match is weak. Where a row states a size, it is once, few, many or the class of an expanded clone; other rows omit it.

len	abundance	j_gene	v_gene	d_gene	CDR3nt	CDR3aa
14	.	TRBJ1-1	TRBV11-3	.	TGTGCCAGCAGCCGGTGGACAGTGAACACTGAAGCTTTCTTT	CASSRWTVNTEAFF
13	.	TRBJ1-5	TRBV28	.	TGTGCCAGCAGTCTAGAAGTAAATCAGCCCCAGCATTTT	CASSLEVNQPQHF
12	.	TRBJ2-2	TRBV2	.	TGTGCCAGTGCCACTAGGACCGGGGAGCTGTTTTTT	CASATRTGELFF
13	few	TRBJ2-3	TRBV11-1	TRBD2	TGTGCCAGCAGCTTCGCGGGGGAGGATACGCAGTATTTT	CASSFAGEDTQYF
14	.	TRBJ2-7	TRBV5-1	TRBD1	TGCGCCAGCAGCCCTGGGACAGACATCTACGAGCAGTACTTC	CASSPGTDIYEQYF
15	.	TRBJ1-2	TRBV7-9	TRBD1	TGTGCCAGCAGCTTAGGAGGACAGGTGAAGGGTGGCTACACCTTC	CASSLGGQVKGGYTF
15	.	TRBJ2-2	TRBV7-9	TRBD2	TGTGCCAGCACCCCAGGGATAGCGGGTCCCGGGGAGCTGTTTTTT	CASTPGIAGPGELFF
15	once	TRBJ2-7	TRBV6-5	.	TGTGCCAGCAGTTACCGGGACTCCCAACGATACGAGCAGTACTTC	CASSYRDSQRYEQYF
15	.	TRBJ2-6	TRBV12-5	TRBD1	TGTGCTAGTGGTCCACAGGGGTCGGGGGCCAACGTCCTGACTTTC	CASGPQGSGANVLTF
17	.	TRBJ2-1	TRBV11-1	TRBD2	TGTGCCAGCAGCTCACCGCTAGCGGGAGCCCGCTACAATGAGCAGTTCTTC	CASSSPLAGARYNEQFF
20	once	TRBJ1-5	TRBV7-8	TRBD1	TGTGCCAGCAGCTTAGGTCCCGGGACAGGGGCTCCTTATAGCAATCAGCCCCAGCATTTT	CASSLGPGTGAPYSNQPQHF
13	.	TRBJ1-5	TRBV7-8	.	TGTGCCAGCAGCTTAGGTCGTAGACAGCCCCAGCATTTT	CASSLGRRQPQHF
15	.	TRBJ1-5	TRBV6-1	.	TGTGCCAGCAGTGAAGCGGGGGGAGGCAATCAGCCCCAGCATTTT	CASSEAGGGNQPQHF
14	.	TRBJ1-2	TRBV6-1	TRBD1	TGTGCCAGCAGACAGACAGGGGCGGGGTACGGCTACACCTTC	CASRQTGAGYGYTF
13	.	TRBJ1-2	TRBV30	.	TGTGCCTGGAGTGTGCAGGGGACCTATGGCTACACCTTC	CAWSVQGTYGYTF
13	.	TRBJ2-1	TRBV28	.	TGTGCCAGCAGTTTATGGCAGGAGGCTGAGCAGTTCTTC	CASSLWQEAEQFF
16	.	TRBJ2-5	TRBV6-5	.	TGTGCCAGCAGTTACCGAGGCAGGGTAGGGAAAGAGACCCAGTACTTC	CASSYRGRVGKETQYF
15	.	TRBJ1-5	TRBV7-9	TRBD1	TGTGCCAGCATCACCGACAGGGCCCACAATCAGCCCCAGCATTTT	CASITDRAHNQPQHF
18	.	TRBJ2-3	TRBV9	TRBD2	TGTGCCAGCAGCCCGGGACTAGCGGGAGTTTTTGGCACAGATACGCAGTATTTT	CASSPGLAGVFGTDTQYF
14	.	TRBJ1-6	TRBV2	TRBD1	TGTGCCAGCAGTCCCCACAGGGGAAGTTCACCCCTCCACTTT	CASSPHRGSSPLHF
15	.	TRBJ2-4	TRBV6-1	TRBD1	TGTGCCAGCAGTGACCGGGGACAGGGTTTGGTCATTCAGTACTTC	CASSDRGQGLVIQYF
17	.	TRBJ1-3	TRBV5-1	.	TGCGCCAGCAGCGCTGGACAGACCCTAGAGGCTGGAAACACCATATATTTT	CASSAGQTLEAGNTIYF
12	few	TRBJ1-5	TRBV7-6	.	TGTGCCAGCAGCTTTGGAGATCAGCCCCAGCATTTT	CASSFGDQPQHF
15	.	TRBJ1-1	TRBV13	.	TGTGCCAGCAGCGAGGACAGTCGAATGAACACTGAAGCTTTCTTT	CASSEDSRMNTEAFF
18	.	TRBJ2-5	TRBV28	TRBD2	TGTGCCAGCAGTTTCCCCCCCGCCGGGACTAGCGGCGAAGAGACCCAGTACTTC	CASSFPPAGTSGEETQYF
20	.	TRBJ2-1	TRBV28	TRBD2	TGTGCCAGCAGTACCATACACGATAGCGGGAGTAGTGGTTCCTACAATGAGCAGTTCTTC	CASSTIHDSGSSGSYNEQFF
12	.	TRBJ1-5	TRBV18	.	TGTGCCAGCTCCGGGGGGGATCAGCCCCAGCATTTT	CASSGGDQPQHF
14	.	TRBJ2-5	TRBV7-9	TRBD2	TGTGCCAGCGGCTTGGGGGGGGGCCAAGAGACCCAGTACTTC	CASGLGGGQETQYF
13	.	TRBJ2-6	TRBV29-1	.	TGCAGCGCAGCAAGATCTGGGGCCAACGTTCTGACTTTC	CSAARSGANVLTF
14	.	TRBJ1-4	TRBV5-1	TRBD1	TGCGCCAGCAGAAACAGGGGTACTAATGAAAAACTGTTTTTT	CASRNRGTNEKLFF
13	.	TRBJ1-1	TRBV14	.	TGTGCCAGCAGCCCGACAGTGAACACTGAAGCTTTCTTT	CASSPTVNTEAFF
12	.	TRBJ1-1	TRBV29-1	TRBD1	TGCAGCGGAGACAGGGTTGACACTGAAGCTTTCTTT	CSGDRVDTEAFF
16	.	TRBJ2-1	TRBV19	TRBD2	TGTGCCAGTACCGCGGGGACTAGCGGAGCCTACAATGAGCAGTTCTTC	CASTAGTSGAYNEQFF
14	.	TRBJ1-1	TRBV27	.	TGTGCCACGTCCCGGGGAGGGGAGTACACTGAAGCTTTCTTT	CATSRGGEYTEAFF
14	.	TRBJ1-2	TRBV6-5	.	TGTGCCAGCAGTCTTTTGGGAGGGCCCTATGGCTACACCTTC	CASSLLGGPYGYTF